The clone carrying this T cell receptor (beta chain) was seen many times. Its specificity is not known. The CDR3 totals 15 residues. CDR1 is DFQATT and CDR2 is SNEGSKA in the germline V gene (reference sequence). This entry is derived from a study of CD8 T cells in ankylosing spondylitis. TCRdb processed the 5' RACE reads anew with MiXCR; each CDR3 protein has one entry. The repertoire has 500,000 to 650,000 distinct CDR3 sequences, roughly 5.2% of them found once; the top ten carry under 4.5%. Findings and caveats of the study: Reportedly, significant enrichment of disease-linked clones occurred in matched ankylosing spondylitis synovial fluid. Certain motif variants had earlier been reported in reactive arthritis synovial fluid and blood. A motif of under ten highly homologous TCR beta variants was seen as apparently characteristic of ankylosing spondylitis blood.

V and J are TRBV20-1 and TRBJ2-7, with TRBD1 matching 7 bases. The origin of this receptor is a male donor with ankylosing spondylitis. The sample taken for sequencing was blood, either unsorted or a sorted T cell fraction (not recorded which). CDR3 in DNA: TGCAGCTTAAACCCAGGGGGTCCGAGTTCCTACGAGCAGTACTTC. Protein: CSLNPGGPSSYEQYF.